This entry concerns a single T cell receptor beta chain. The target antigen is unknown. Germline V gene data show CDR1 as SGHRS and CDR2 as YFSETQ. Trimming took off 4 bases at V and 2 bases at J, with 16 bases between the two ends. CDR3 length equals 15 residues. The data belong to a study of CD4 T cells in relation to SARS-CoV-2 and coronaviruses. Data came from immunoSEQ multiplex PCR; TCRdb stores just in-frame clones and leaves some out. Here the sample spans more than 35,000 clones, 77% being singletons. The sequenced sample was memory CD4+ T cells from PBMCs, cultured in vitro. This rearrangement joins TRBV5-1 to TRBJ2-7; D possibly corresponds to TRBD2 (6 bases). The clonotype comes from an adult with COVID-19. The DNA of the CDR3 is TGCGCCAGCAGCGATTCCGGGGGATTTCCCTACGAGCAGTACTTC. It codes for CASSDSGGFPYEQYF.